Detailed here is one T cell receptor beta chain. The data belong to a study of blood T cell repertoires in COVID-19. Study details: Samples of COVID-19 (acute and convalescent) were obtained from the United States, Italy and Spain. T cells, B-cell-depleted T cells, or PBMCs provided the cDNA or gDNA that served as material.

As processed by the authors: It was from reference gene primer amplification that nucleated cell counts were estimated. TCRdb's table, derived via immunoSEQ multiplex PCR, lists solely in-frame clones and lacks some. V and J calls plus clone size are reproduced from that table; the DNA served to infer D and trimming. The sample lists around 57,000 clones, approximately 91% occurring once. Between the trimmed V and J ends, which lost 4 bases and 8 bases, there was a span of 14 bases. The V gene's germline CDR1 is MGHDK and CDR2 SYGVNS. The CDR3 sequence is 13 residues long. This TCR derives from a man aged 50 or older with acute or convalescent COVID-19. The chain combines TRBV25-1 with TRBJ1-2, with D possibly matching TRBD1 (5 bases). The specimen was peripheral blood. The CDR3 DNA follows: TGTGCCAGCAGTGCCCCGGGACTCGAGGGCTACACCTTC. It yields the protein CASSAPGLEGYTF.